This T cell receptor beta chain was recorded in a study of shared clonotypes between healthy human individuals. General study findings and limits: Clonotypes that were shared across four donors made up around 5% of naive CD4 clonotypes.

Assay: immunoSEQ multiplex PCR; the TCRdb copy retains only in-frame clones and omits some. The data show about 2 million clones, roughly 96% seen once. This clone was seen just once. What it binds is not known. The ends were cut back, 2 bases at V and 11 bases at J, with 15 bases in the middle. Looked up from germline, CDR1 is SGHTA and CDR2 is FQGNSA. The CDR3 consists of 13 residues. Into CD45RA+ naive and CD45RA-negative memory subsets, the CD4+ cells were split. The sequencing input was naive CD4+ T cells sorted from blood. Subset described: CD45RA+ positively selected. The chain recombines TRBV7-2 with TRBJ1-1; TRBD1 might be the D (6 bases). The receptor was isolated from a man in his late teens or twenties in good health. CDR3 sequence reads: CASSLIEGQGAFF. The CDR3 nucleotides are TGTGCCAGCAGCTTAATCGAGGGTCAGGGGGCTTTCTTT.